This TCR beta chain was recovered during a study of blood T cells in healthy people across ages. To note about this clonotype: Its antigen is as yet unknown.

Then a second PCR, running roughly 7 to 11 cycles, was carried out with a sample-barcoded 5' primer and a J-beta primer mix. Using its own MiXCR run on the 5' RACE reads, TCRdb lists one record per CDR3 protein. The sample shows some 890,000 distinct CDR3 sequences, almost 30% of them seen only once. Findings of the study overall: As age increased, TCR beta diversity per million T cells fell in a roughly linear fashion.

This CDR3 spans 14 amino acids. Germline assignment: CDR1 SGHKS and CDR2 YYEKEE (reference sequence). Trimming at V came to 4 bases and at J to 4 bases, leaving 4 bases not matched to a gene. This sample was shared with a second study, whose subject was T cells of mothers and their children. As that study records: Barcodes and 2-4 random nucleotides were added by M1S in the second PCR. Relative to unrelated pairs, biologically related mother-child dyads exhibited marginally greater, non-significant overlap. The authors found no persistent microchimeric T cell clones.

Source material: blood. The chain carries TRBV5-5 and TRBJ2-2; TRBD1 agrees at 7 bases. The source of this sequence is a woman between 40 and 55 years old in good health. CDR3 sequence reads: CASSGDRATGELFF. For the CDR3, the DNA is TGTGCCAGCAGCGGCGACAGGGCCACCGGGGAGCTGTTTTTT. Full variable domain (remainder filled in from reference TRBV5-5 and TRBJ2-2): DAGVTQSPTHLIKTRGQQVTLRCSPISGHKSVSWYQQVLGQGPQFIFQYYEKEERGRGNFPDRFSARQFPNYSSELNVNALLLGDSALYLCASSGDRATGELFFGEGSRLTVL.